The 28 T cell receptor beta chains below come from one sample, sequenced in a study of blood T cell repertoires in COVID-19. The repertoire was sequenced with immunoSEQ multiplex PCR; TCRdb's copy has only in-frame clones and lacks some. The sample carries approximately 94,000 clones, around four fifths recorded once. The sample taken for sequencing was peripheral blood. The receptors shown here come from a man aged 50-60 years with active or convalescent COVID-19.

This chain connects TRBV5-6 to TRBJ2-5; TRBD1 might be the D (8 bases). The V and J ends lost 4 bases and 5 bases respectively, with 21 bases between them. The CDR3 runs 16 residues. Germline V lookup: CDR1 SGHDT, CDR2 YYEEEE. CDR3 DNA: TGTGCCAGCAGCGTCCCGTTAACAGGGGGGGAGGAGACCCAGTACTTC. Protein: CASSVPLTGGEETQYF.

The chain employs TRBV21-1 and TRBJ1-4. TRBV21-1 is labeled a pseudogene. This CDR3 spans 16 amino acids. The CDR3 nucleotides read TGTGCCAGCAGCTCAAGCCGTTTTACAACTAATGAAAAACTGTTTTTT. Its protein is CASSSSRFTTNEKLFF.

This chain connects TRBV19 to TRBJ1-5; 7 bases agree with TRBD1. Germline CDR1 is LNHDA and CDR2 is SQIVND (reference sequence). V shed 9 bases and J 3 bases; nucleotides not matched to a gene: 5. There are 13 residues in the CDR3. CDR3 region: CASRDSLNQPQHF. The CDR3 DNA sequence: TGTGCCAGCCGGGACAGCCTCAATCAGCCCCAGCATTTT.

The V gene is TRBV28, the J gene TRBJ2-7; tentatively, D is TRBD1 (5 bases). The CDR3 has 14 amino acids. Looked up from germline, CDR1 is MDHEN and CDR2 is SYDVKM. Trimming took off 4 bases at V and 6 bases at J, with 16 bases between the two ends. The CDR3 DNA sequence: TGTGCCAGCAGTTACCCCGGTGGGGCTGGCGAGCAGTACTTC. Protein product: CASSYPGGAGEQYF. Together with reference TRBV28 and TRBJ2-7, the CDR3 gives the full variable domain: DVKVTQSSRYLVKRTGEKVFLECVQDMDHENMFWYRQDPGLGLRLIYFSYDVKMKEKGDIPEGYSVSREKKERFSLILESASTNQTSMYLCASSYPGGAGEQYFGPGTRLTVT.

The chain carries TRBV10-3 and TRBJ2-2; 11 bases are shared with TRBD2. CDR3 length: 16 amino acids. Germline-derived CDR1 and CDR2 are ENHRY and SYGVKD. V lost 7 bases to trimming and J lost 5 bases; unmatched junction nucleotides: 9. The CDR3, as DNA: TGTGCCATCAAACCTAGCGGGAGGACGGATACCGGGGAGCTGTTTTTT. It yields the protein CAIKPSGRTDTGELFF.

The V and J genes are TRBV11-2 and TRBJ2-3; D is ambiguous. This CDR3 region has 16 residues. CDR1 is SGHAT and CDR2 is FQNNGV in the germline V gene. V was trimmed by 4 bases and J by 0 bases, leaving 14 bases between them. The CDR3 protein is CASSSYSYFSTDTQYF. CDR3 DNA sequence: TGTGCCAGCAGCTCGTACTCCTACTTTAGCACAGATACGCAGTATTTT.

The J gene is TRBJ1-2, the V gene TRBV19; TRBD1 agrees at 9 bases. The CDR3 is 13 residues long. The V gene end was trimmed by 10 bases and the J gene end by 5 bases; junction bases not matched to a gene: 8. Germline V gives CDR1 LNHDA, CDR2 SQIVND (reference sequence). In DNA, the CDR3 is TGTGCCACCGCGATGGACAGGGGTTATGGCTACACCTTC. Residues: CATAMDRGYGYTF.

The chain carries TRBV6-6 and TRBJ2-7, with D perhaps matching TRBD2 (5 bases). The CDR3 is 14 residues long. The germline V and J ends were trimmed by 6 bases and 6 bases, with 18 bases remaining between them. Per the germline V gene, CDR1 is MNHNY and CDR2 is SVGAGI (reference sequence). In nucleotides, the CDR3 is TGTGCCAGCAGATACCGGAGCGGCGGACCCGAGCAGTACTTC. This sequence encodes CASRYRSGGPEQYF.

This clone was counted between two and nine times. This chain links TRBV27 with TRBJ1-3; D unclear. CDR1 and CDR2 (germline): MNHEY, SMNVEV (reference sequence). The CDR3 extends over 14 amino acids. Trimming pared 5 bases from V and 0 bases from J, leaving 8 bases between. The CDR3 coding sequence is TGTGCCAGCAGTCCCGCGGGCTCTGGAAACACCATATATTTT. Protein sequence: CASSPAGSGNTIYF.

The chain couples TRBV6-1 to TRBJ2-7, with D possibly TRBD1 on 5 matching bases. Deletions cut 0 bases from V and 4 bases from J, with 16 bases between. The germline V gene encodes CDR1 MNHNS and CDR2 SASEGT. The CDR3 has 16 residues. The CDR3, as DNA: TGTGCCAGCAGTGAAGCGCTTGGGCAGGGCGTGTACGAGCAGTACTTC. It is translated as CASSEALGQGVYEQYF.

V and J are TRBV11-3 and TRBJ2-1; 7 bases line up with TRBD1. The V and J ends lost 5 bases and 15 bases, in that order; junction bases with no gene match: 10. Looked up from germline, CDR1 is SGHNT and CDR2 is YENEEA. CDR3 length equals 12 residues. CDR3 DNA sequence: TGTGCCAGCAGCAACCGACAGGGAACCCCGTTCTTC. It encodes CASSNRQGTPFF.

This chain joins TRBV24-1 and TRBJ2-2; possibly TRBD1 for D (6 bases). The germline V gene encodes CDR1 KGHDR and CDR2 SFDVKD. The CDR3 has 15 amino acids. V lost 5 bases to trimming and J lost 1 base, with 10 bases between them. The CDR3: CATSVQGRNTGELFF. CDR3 coding DNA: TGTGCCACCAGTGTACAGGGAAGGAACACCGGGGAGCTGTTTTTT.

V usage is TRBV24-1 and J usage is TRBJ2-3; 16 bases are a match to TRBD2. The V segment lost 4 bases and the J segment 6 bases; nucleotides outside the gene matches: 6. CDR1 is KGHDR, CDR2 SFDVKD, per germline. The CDR3 is made up of 17 amino acids. This CDR3 reads CATSEPGLAGGPDTQYF. Written as DNA, the CDR3 is TGTGCCACCAGTGAACCGGGACTAGCGGGAGGGCCGGATACGCAGTATTTT.

This chain uses TRBV27 with TRBJ2-5; 7 nucleotides line up with TRBD1. CDR3 length equals 13 residues. Trimming at V came to 6 bases and at J to 5 bases, leaving 6 bases not matched to a gene. CDR1 and CDR2 (germline): MNHEY, SMNVEV (reference sequence). CDR3 in DNA: TGTGCCAGCAGGATGACAGGGAGTGAGACCCAGTACTTC. Encoded protein: CASRMTGSETQYF.

V gene TRBV10-3 combines with J gene TRBJ2-1; 13 nucleotides agree with TRBD2. Germline lookup yields CDR1 ENHRY and CDR2 SYGVKD. V shed 3 bases and J 6 bases; nucleotides not matched to a gene: 2. The CDR3 consists of 15 residues. In DNA, the CDR3 is TGTGCCATCAGTGATGGACTAGCGGGAGCCAATGAGCAGTTCTTC. This encodes CAISDGLAGANEQFF.

The chain uses TRBV3-1 (or the pseudogene TRBV3-2) and TRBJ2-7; D might be TRBD1 (6 bases). Germline loops: CDR1 LGHDT, CDR2 YNNKEL (reference sequence). Between the trimmed V and J ends, which lost 5 bases and 0 bases, there was a span of 17 bases. The CDR3 is 16 amino acids. CDR3 region: CASSSNWQGSSYEQYF. The CDR3 DNA is TGTGCCAGCAGCTCAAATTGGCAGGGGAGCTCCTACGAGCAGTACTTC.

The chain is built from TRBV23-1 and TRBJ2-5; TRBD1 aligns across 11 bases. TRBV23-1 is filed as an ORF, its function uncertain. The ends lost 0 bases at V and 4 bases at J; junction bases unmatched: 13. The CDR3 length is 19 residues. For the CDR3, the DNA is TGCGCCAGCAGTCAATCAGAAGGGACAGGGGGAGGTGAGGGAGAGACCCAGTACTTC. This sequence encodes CASSQSEGTGGGEGETQYF.

The rearrangement links TRBV30 to TRBJ1-3; 10 bases map to TRBD1. The junction had 6 bases not matched to a gene; V was cut back by 0 bases and J by 4 bases. Germline values: CDR1 GTSNPN, CDR2 SVGIG (reference sequence). CDR3 length equals 16 residues. The CDR3 region is CAWSVGTGVGGNTIYF. Written as DNA, the CDR3 is TGTGCCTGGAGTGTTGGGACAGGGGTAGGGGGAAACACCATATATTTT.

J is TRBJ2-1 and V is TRBV25-1; D not certain. V was clipped by 4 bases and J by 6 bases, with 22 bases between them. CDR3 length: 17 residues. CDR1 and CDR2 from the germline V gene are MGHDK and SYGVNS. The chain's CDR3 is CASSGLTRDRSGNEQFF. The CDR3 bases are TGTGCCAGCAGTGGCCTCACGAGAGACCGGTCGGGCAATGAGCAGTTCTTC.

This chain links TRBV6-5 with TRBJ1-3, with D unclear. Per the germline V gene, CDR1 is MNHEY and CDR2 is SVGAGI. V lost 6 bases to trimming and J lost 0 bases, with 6 bases between them. The CDR3 consists of 13 residues. The CDR3 loop is CASRLSSGNTIYF. The CDR3 DNA reads TGTGCCAGCAGACTAAGCTCTGGAAACACCATATATTTT.

The V call is TRBV28, the J call TRBJ2-7; D might be TRBD2 (5 bases). Germline CDR1 reads MDHEN; CDR2 reads SYDVKM. Trimming shortened V by 5 bases and J by 3 bases, and 8 bases separated the two germline ends. The CDR3 runs to 12 residues. In DNA form, the CDR3 reads TGTGCCAGCAGTGGACTTGTCTACGAGCAGTACTTC. Encoded protein: CASSGLVYEQYF.

This sequence joins TRBV9 and TRBJ1-5; D is perhaps TRBD1 (5 bases). V was pared by 3 bases and J by 0 bases, with 10 bases between. The CDR3 loop spans 15 amino acids. CDR1 and CDR2 from the germline V gene are SGDLS and YYNGEE. CDR3 residues: CASSGRGYSNQPQHF. The CDR3 coding sequence is TGTGCCAGCAGCGGGCGGGGCTATAGCAATCAGCCCCAGCATTTT. The complete variable domain, with remaining parts taken from reference TRBV9 and TRBJ1-5, reads DSGVTQTPKHLITATGQRVTLRCSPRSGDLSVYWYQQSLDQGLQFLIQYYNGEERAKGNILERFSAQQFPDLHSELNLSSLELGDSALYFCASSGRGYSNQPQHFGDGTRLSIL.

This chain joins TRBV6-5 and TRBJ1-1; no clear D. This CDR3 contains 14 residues. From germline, CDR1 is MNHEY and CDR2 SVGAGI. The V end lost 0 bases, the J end lost 11 bases, and 16 bases lay between the germline ends. CDR3 DNA sequence: TGTGCCAGCAGTTACTCGAAACCAGGTCGGGAGGCTTTCTTT. Amino acid sequence: CASSYSKPGREAFF.

The genes are TRBV5-6 and TRBJ1-3; 8 bases match TRBD1. This CDR3 has 16 residues. Germline V gives CDR1 SGHDT, CDR2 YYEEEE. The ends lost 5 bases at V and 0 bases at J; junction bases unmatched: 7. This chain's CDR3 is CASSYWTGFSGNTIYF. DNA of the CDR3: TGTGCCAGCAGTTATTGGACAGGGTTCTCTGGAAACACCATATATTTT.

The chain is built from TRBV27 and TRBJ1-5, with 8 bases matching TRBD1. The CDR3 runs 12 residues. The V segment lost 6 bases and the J segment 7 bases; nucleotides outside the gene matches: 2. Per the germline V gene, CDR1 is MNHEY and CDR2 is SMNVEV (reference sequence). CDR3 region: CASRTGVQPQHF. The CDR3 coding sequence is TGTGCCAGCAGGACAGGGGTCCAGCCCCAGCATTTT.

J is TRBJ2-1 and V is TRBV7-8, with 10 nucleotides matching TRBD2. CDR1 SGHVS and CDR2 FQNEAQ come from the germline V gene. This CDR3 is built from 15 residues. V trimming: 1 base; J trimming: 7 bases; junction bases outside the gene matches: 4. The CDR3 DNA reads TGTGCCAGCAGCTTAGGCCTAGCGGGAGTTAATGAGCAGTTCTTC. Translation gives CASSLGLAGVNEQFF.

J is TRBJ2-1 and V is TRBV5-4; TRBD2 might be the D (6 bases). Trimming shortened V by 4 bases and J by 7 bases, and 15 bases separated the two germline ends. CDR3 length: 14 amino acids. Germline V gene sequence: CDR1 SGHNT, CDR2 YYREEE (reference sequence). For the CDR3, the DNA is TGTGCCAGCAGCCCGAATAGCGGTCGGAATGAGCAGTTCTTC. It is translated as CASSPNSGRNEQFF.

The chain carries TRBV13 and TRBJ2-3; TRBD2 agrees at 10 bases. CDR3 size: 16 residues. The V and J ends lost 5 bases and 5 bases, in that order; junction bases with no gene match: 10. CDR1 and CDR2 from the germline V gene are PRHDT and FYEKMQ (reference sequence). CDR3 region: CASSKGLALSEDTQYF. For the CDR3, the DNA is TGTGCCAGCAGCAAGGGACTAGCGCTATCCGAAGATACGCAGTATTTT.